The subject of this entry is one TCR beta chain. The target antigen is unknown. The sample comes from a study of T cell responses to AZD1222 COVID-19 vaccine. With V trimmed by 0 bases and J by 5 bases, 5 bases remained unmatched. The CDR3 has 16 residues. Germline CDR1 reads LGHDT; CDR2 reads YNNKEL (reference sequence). Study results and limitations: Nearly half of unique spike-specific TCRs reportedly avoided B.1.351 and B.1.1.7 mutated regions. Spike-specific TCR breadth rose after two AZD1222 doses, and depth rose as well. Clonal diversity may have been underestimated in mostly white British donors. Baseline seropositivity characterized only six AZD1222 recipients.

TCRdb's table, derived via immunoSEQ multiplex PCR, lists solely in-frame clones and lacks some. Here the sample spans around 71,000 clones, over 70% being singletons. Sample: peripheral blood, taken 28 days after the second AZD1222 dose. The receptor's source is an adult who received the AZD1222 COVID-19 vaccine. This rearrangement joins TRBV3-1 (or the pseudogene TRBV3-2) to TRBJ2-2, with 8 bases fitting TRBD2. CDR3 nucleotides: TGTGCCAGCAGCCAAGATCGGGGGGGCTCGACCGGGGAGCTGTTTTTT. It specifies CASSQDRGGSTGELFF.